This T cell receptor beta chain emerged from a study of T cells expressing NK-cell markers (TCRdb year 2020). About the study as a whole: TCR beta-chain repertoires were profiled in sorted CD3+CD56+NKG2C+, CD3+CD56+NKG2C- and CD3+CD56-NKG2C+ T-cell subsets from several donors. Illumina HiSeq 2000/2500, MiSeq or NextSeq was used to sequence libraries as 2 x 150 bp reads. Among the eight sequenced donors, seven were HCMV-seropositive and one was HCMV-seronegative. Randomly selected healthy volunteers, three men and five women, were used as the eight sequenced donors.

Of note for this clonotype: What antigen it recognizes has not been identified.

Spanning cysteine to phenylalanine, the CDR3 consists of 15 amino acids. The DNA is unrecorded. This sample was sequenced with an Illumina HiSeq 2000. The TCR beta cDNA libraries were made using 5'RACE template switching, a step that added both a universal primer site and unique molecular identifiers. cDNA synthesis was primed from the TCR beta constant segment, followed by two successive PCR amplification steps. In the original analysis: MIGEC was used to demultiplex reads and group reads by UMI, and MiTCR was used to assemble and quantify clonotypes. To exclude erroneous sequences, any TCR cDNA sequence not supported by at least two reads was discarded. The tcR package was used for downstream repertoire analysis, and clonotypes were matched across fractions by CDR3 nucleotide sequence plus V segment. VDJmatch was used to annotate antigen specificity against VDJdb, with one amino acid substitution allowed in CDR3. TCRdb reprocessed the public reads and reports one entry per CDR3 protein sequence, without DNA. The V and J calls were not made by the authors but by TCRdb's processing. The table for this sample lists some 390,000 distinct CDR3 sequences. The ten largest clonotypes hold approximately 11% of the sample.

To determine HCMV serostatus, a commercial ELISA kit was used to detect HCMV-specific IgG in serum. Ficoll density gradient centrifugation was used to isolate peripheral blood mononuclear cells from blood. On the study overall, not on this receptor specifically: Those dominant clonotypes were again the most abundant among CD3+CD56-NKG2C+ cells in a few donors, at roughly 25-65%. It remained unclear whether the expanded NKG2C-expressing T cell clones were specific for HCMV antigens. For about 6 donors, the dominant CD3+CD56+NKG2C+ clonotypes were among the top 10 CD8+ clonotypes and accounted for roughly 1.0-7.5% of CD8+ T cells.

Sequenced sample: blood T cells: a sorted CD56 or NKG2C T cell subset, CD4+ or CD8+ T cells, or bulk PBMC T cells (not recorded which). The sequence came from a woman in her 50s in good health. Donor details come from another sample of the same person, matched by shared clones. The receptor chain draws on TRBV23-1 and TRBJ2-1; TCRdb's D call, TRBD1, is unchecked because there is no DNA. TRBV23-1 belongs to the ORF category, with a function that is uncertain. The CDR3 corresponds to CASSRRHMGRNEQFF.